The 15 T cell receptor beta chains given below trace back to one sample, sequenced in a study of blood T cell repertoires in COVID-19. Only in-frame clones appear in the TCRdb table, and some are missing; sequencing was by immunoSEQ multiplex PCR. The top ten clones hold 4% to 5.5% of a sample with 62,000 or so clones, about four fifths of them seen once. The material sequenced was peripheral blood. These receptors all come from a human donor in a cohort sampled during active COVID-19.

This clone was counted a few times. The rearrangement joins TRBV7-8 to TRBJ1-5; TRBD1 agrees at 7 bases. Trimming cost V 6 bases and J 0 bases; bases outside gene matches: 5. CDR1 SGHVS and CDR2 FQNEAQ come from the germline V gene. The CDR3 length is 15 residues. In nucleotides, the CDR3 is TGTGCCAGCAGAAAAGGGACAGCTAGCAATCAGCCCCAGCATTTT. This codes for CASRKGTASNQPQHF. Based on the CDR3 plus reference TRBV7-8 and TRBJ1-5, the full variable domain is GAGVSQSPRYKVAKRGQDVALRCDPISGHVSLFWYQQALGQGPEFLTYFQNEAQLDKSGLPSDRFFAERPEGSVSTLKIQRTQQEDSAVYLCASRKGTASNQPQHFGDGTRLSIL.

This chain links TRBV7-6 with TRBJ2-5; TRBD1 matches at 10 bases. CDR1 is SGHVS, CDR2 FNYEAQ, per germline. J was trimmed by 3 bases and V by 5 bases; bases with no gene match: 6. The CDR3 has 15 amino acids. The CDR3 DNA sequence: TGTGCCAGCAGCCACCCCGGGACAGGGGAAGAGACCCAGTACTTC. The encoded protein is CASSHPGTGEETQYF.

The J gene is TRBJ2-1, the V gene TRBV5-4; 12 bases align to TRBD2. The CDR3 consists of 16 residues. Looked up from germline, CDR1 is SGHNT and CDR2 is YYREEE (reference sequence). Trimming cost V 4 bases and J 2 bases; bases outside gene matches: 4. This CDR3 reads CASSAGLAGTYNEQFF. The CDR3 coding sequence is TGTGCCAGCAGCGCGGGACTAGCGGGTACCTACAATGAGCAGTTCTTC.

As regards this clone: Sequence at one end of the junction differs from germline and may be a read error. The chain employs TRBV20-1 and TRBJ2-3; D gene ambiguous. The CDR3 covers 11 residues. Germline-derived CDR1 and CDR2 are DFQATT and SNEGSKA (reference sequence). The CDR3 spells CSVPDAGARNF. CDR3 DNA: TGCAGTGTCCCGGATGCAGGTGCCAGGAATTTT.

For the CDR3, the DNA is TGTGCCAGCAGCTGGGGACAGGCCTACGAGCAGTACTTC. Encoded protein: CASSWGQAYEQYF. This rearrangement joins TRBV11-2 to TRBJ2-7, with 8 bases fitting TRBD1. With 4 bases clipped from V and 2 bases from J, the junction kept 1 base outside the gene matches. Germline CDR1 SGHAT, CDR2 FQNNGV. The length of the CDR3 is 13 residues. Full variable domain (rest looked up from reference TRBV11-2 and TRBJ2-7): EAGVAQSPRYKIIEKRQSVAFWCNPISGHATLYWYQQILGQGPKLLIQFQNNGVVDDSQLPKDRFSAERLKGVDSTLKIQPAKLEDSAVYLCASSWGQAYEQYFGPGTRLTVT.

The J gene is TRBJ1-1, the V gene TRBV10-3; the match to TRBD1 covers 12 bases. The germline V gene has CDR1 ENHRY and CDR2 SYGVKD. The CDR3 covers 16 residues. The V gene end was trimmed by 6 bases and the J gene end by 0 bases; junction bases not matched to a gene: 5. For the CDR3, the DNA is TGTGCCATCAGGGGGACAGGGGGCGAGATGAACACTGAAGCTTTCTTT. This sequence encodes CAIRGTGGEMNTEAFF.

This chain uses TRBV19 with TRBJ1-5; D gene ambiguous. V lost 6 bases and J 4 bases, leaving 19 bases between the germline ends. Germline V gene sequence: CDR1 LNHDA, CDR2 SQIVND (reference sequence). This CDR3 is built from 16 residues. The CDR3 protein is CASSSPTSAGNQPQHF. For the CDR3, the DNA is TGTGCCAGTAGCTCCCCTACGAGCGCCGGGAATCAGCCCCAGCATTTT.

The rearrangement links TRBV2 to TRBJ1-1; possible D gene TRBD1, 6 bases. Trimming left V 3 bases short and J 4 bases short, with 18 bases between. This CDR3 has 16 residues. Germline V lookup: CDR1 SNHLY, CDR2 FYNNEI. For the CDR3, the DNA is TGTGCCAGCAGTGATAGGGGGGGGGCTGTCGGCACTGAAGCTTTCTTT. This translates into CASSDRGGAVGTEAFF.

The chain carries TRBV19 and TRBJ2-7, with D tentatively TRBD1 (6 bases). Between the trimmed V and J ends, which lost 4 bases and 5 bases, there was a span of 18 bases. Germline V gene sequence: CDR1 LNHDA, CDR2 SQIVND (reference sequence). CDR3 size: 15 residues. DNA for the CDR3: TGTGCCAGTAGTAATACGGACAGTCGGACGGACGAGCAGTACTTC. It codes for CASSNTDSRTDEQYF.

The rearrangement joins TRBV3-1 (or the pseudogene TRBV3-2) to TRBJ2-3, with TRBD2 as a possible D gene (7 bases). V was cut by 2 bases and J by 2 bases, with 20 bases left in between. Germline assignment: CDR1 LGHDT and CDR2 YNNKEL (reference sequence). This CDR3 has 18 residues. The CDR3 sequence: CASSQRGTGGPSTDTQYF. The CDR3, as DNA: TGTGCCAGCAGCCAAAGGGGGACGGGGGGACCATCCACAGATACGCAGTATTTT.

This sequence joins TRBV6-2 or TRBV6-3 and TRBJ2-7, with TRBD2 matching over 11 bases. The CDR3 extends over 15 amino acids. With 4 bases clipped from V and 2 bases from J, the junction kept 4 bases outside the gene matches. In germline, CDR1 is MNHEY, CDR2 SVGEGT. CDR3 in DNA: TGTGCCAGCAGTTCCACTAGCGGGGGAACCTACGAGCAGTACTTC. Translating gives CASSSTSGGTYEQYF.

V gene TRBV27 combines with J gene TRBJ1-6; 7 positions match TRBD1. The V segment lost 6 bases and the J segment 0 bases; nucleotides outside the gene matches: 5. From germline, CDR1 is MNHEY and CDR2 SMNVEV (reference sequence). The CDR3 runs 16 residues. Here the CDR3 reads CASRPQGSSYNSPLHF. CDR3 bases: TGTGCCAGCAGACCACAGGGGAGCTCCTATAATTCACCCCTCCACTTT.

In this sample, this clone turned up once. The V gene is TRBV4-2, the J gene TRBJ1-4; D uncertain. The CDR3 loop spans 18 amino acids. Germline assignment: CDR1 LGHNA and CDR2 YNFKEQ. V dropped 0 bases and J dropped 0 bases, with 14 bases sitting between them. CDR3 in DNA: TGTGCCAGCAGCCAAGATCCAGGAGGAAAGACAACTAATGAAAAACTGTTTTTT. This codes for CASSQDPGGKTTNEKLFF.

The chain couples TRBV2 to TRBJ1-4; 7 nucleotides line up with TRBD1. V lost 8 bases to trimming and J lost 5 bases; unmatched junction nucleotides: 8. Germline assignment: CDR1 SNHLY and CDR2 FYNNEI. There are 14 residues in the CDR3. The CDR3 region has the DNA TGTGCCAGCCGGGCGGGAGGGGGCAATGAAAAACTGTTTTTT. Amino acid sequence: CASRAGGGNEKLFF. The full variable domain, in which reference TRBV2 and TRBJ1-4 provide the parts outside the CDR3, is EPEVTQTPSHQVTQMGQEVILRCVPISNHLYFYWYRQILGQKVEFLVSFYNNEISEKSEIFDDQFSVERPDGSNFTLKIRSTKLEDSAMYFCASRAGGGNEKLFFGSGTQLSVL.

V and J are TRBV6-2 or TRBV6-3 and TRBJ2-7; unclear D gene. The CDR3 sequence is 14 residues long. V lost 6 bases and J lost 4, with 16 bases in between. Germline CDR1 and CDR2: MNHEY and SVGEGT. The CDR3, as DNA: TGTGCCAGCAGCCACGCTGGCGGCAGTTACGAGCAGTACTTC. The encoded protein is CASSHAGGSYEQYF.